This T cell receptor (beta chain) was documented in a study of cytomegalovirus exposure and HLA in healthy donors. TCRdb keeps only in-frame clones here, not all; method: immunoSEQ multiplex PCR. The sample lists about 98,000 clones, roughly 87% seen once, with 6.3% in the top ten. V lost 1 base and J 5 bases, leaving 11 bases between the germline ends. The CDR3 extends over 14 amino acids. CDR1 is LNHDA, CDR2 SQIVND, per germline (reference sequence). The chain combines TRBV19 with TRBJ2-5; perhaps TRBD2 as D (5 bases). The TCR sequence derives from a man younger than 35 in good health and CMV-seropositive. The sequenced material came from PBMCs. The CDR3, as DNA: TGTGCCAGTAGTATAGTCGGGATAGTGGAGACCCAGTACTTC. It codes for CASSIVGIVETQYF.